A single sample gave rise to the 2 T cell receptor beta chains below, sequenced in a study of neurological immune-mediated disorders. TCRdb recomputed calls from the 5' RACE reads with MiXCR, one row per CDR3 protein. The table has more than 60,000 distinct CDR3 sequences, about 3.5% seen once. Sequencing input: PBMCs. Receptor source: a woman between 45 and 60 years old with multiple sclerosis.

With respect to this clonotype: Possible read error: a much larger clone is one base away. The chain recombines TRBV10-3 with TRBJ1-2; TRBD1 aligns across 7 bases. Trimming removed 7 bases from V and 0 bases from J; junction bases left unmatched: 17. The CDR3 length is 18 residues. Germline V gives CDR1 ENHRY, CDR2 SYGVKD. CDR3 sequence (DNA): TGTGCCATCAATGGGGGGACAGTTAATACGGTCGCTAACTATGGCTACACCTTC. Protein product: CAINGGTVNTVANYGYTF.

Ten or more counts support this clonotype. V usage is TRBV6-2 or TRBV6-3 and J usage is TRBJ2-5, with 7 bases identical to TRBD1. Losses at the gene ends were 5 bases for V and 3 bases for J; bases not matched to a gene: 9. Germline V gene lookup returns CDR1 MNHEY and CDR2 SVGEGT. The CDR3 consists of 15 residues. CDR3 in amino acids: CASSPGQLNKETQYF. The CDR3, as DNA: TGTGCCAGCAGTCCGGGACAGCTGAATAAAGAGACCCAGTACTTC.